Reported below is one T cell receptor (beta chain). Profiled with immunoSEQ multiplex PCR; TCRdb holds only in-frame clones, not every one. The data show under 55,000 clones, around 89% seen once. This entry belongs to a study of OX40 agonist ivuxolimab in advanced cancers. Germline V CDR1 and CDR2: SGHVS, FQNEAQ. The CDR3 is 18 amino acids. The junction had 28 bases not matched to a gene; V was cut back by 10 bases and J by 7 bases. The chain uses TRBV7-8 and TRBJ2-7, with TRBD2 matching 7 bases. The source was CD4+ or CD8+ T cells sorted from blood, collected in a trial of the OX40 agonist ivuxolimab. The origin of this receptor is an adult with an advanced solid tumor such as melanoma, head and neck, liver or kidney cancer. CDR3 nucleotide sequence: TGTGCCACCCTCATGGCGGGGAGGGAGAACGCGCCGTTTTGGGAGCAGTACTTC. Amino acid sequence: CATLMAGRENAPFWEQYF.